Following are 11 T cell receptor beta chains from one sample sequenced in a study of Graves' ophthalmopathy and Graves' hyperthyroidism. Amplification from RNA transcripts yielded the TCR beta CDR3 regions. First-round RT-PCR with HTBI primers preceded a second-round multiplex PCR. Each CDR3 protein gets one entry after TCRdb re-called the multiplex PCR reads with MiXCR. The sample holds 650,000 to 900,000 distinct CDR3 sequences; roughly two fifths are singletons and the top ten take 40% to 45%. Material: peripheral blood. These receptor sequences come from an adult man with Graves' ophthalmopathy.

This clonotype was seen a few times. The chain has TRBV20-1 and TRBJ2-5; 10 nucleotides line up with TRBD2. Germline V gene data show CDR1 as DFQATT and CDR2 as SNEGSKA (reference sequence). The CDR3 has 16 amino acids. Trimming at V came to 3 bases and at J to 3 bases, leaving 10 bases not matched to a gene. CDR3 nucleotide sequence: TGCAGTGCTAGTCCCCGGACTAGCGGTACAAAAGAGACCCAGTACTTC. Translated, it gives CSASPRTSGTKETQYF.

V gene TRBV7-8 combines with J gene TRBJ1-6, with 7 bases fitting TRBD1. Germline CDR1 is SGHVS and CDR2 is FQNEAQ. The length of the CDR3 is 15 residues. The trim removed 5 bases at V and 3 bases at J, leaving 4 bases unmatched. The CDR3 reads CASSPGGYYNSPLHF. The CDR3, as DNA: TGTGCCAGCAGCCCAGGGGGATACTATAATTCACCCCTCCACTTT.

The V and J genes are TRBV7-9 and TRBJ2-7; TRBD2 matches 14 bases. This CDR3 has 16 residues. J gave up 6 bases and V 5 bases, and 9 bases lay outside the gene matches. Germline V CDR1 and CDR2: SEHNR, FQNEAQ (reference sequence). CDR3 bases: TGTGCCAGCAGCCAAAGAGGGACTAGCGGGAGTTCCGAGCAGTACTTC. It encodes CASSQRGTSGSSEQYF.

V usage is TRBV20-1 and J usage is TRBJ1-2; 10 nucleotides match TRBD1. This CDR3 has 16 residues. Trimming cost V 3 bases and J 7 bases; bases outside gene matches: 14. Germline CDR1 and CDR2: DFQATT and SNEGSKA (reference sequence). This CDR3 is CSASTDRGEGMGGYTF. DNA for the CDR3: TGCAGTGCTAGTACGGACAGGGGGGAAGGTATGGGTGGCTACACCTTC.

The chain is built from TRBV7-9 and TRBJ1-1; perhaps TRBD1 as D (6 bases). Looked up from germline, CDR1 is SEHNR and CDR2 is FQNEAQ (reference sequence). V was cut by 5 bases and J by 1 base, with 14 bases left in between. This CDR3 comprises 15 residues. In DNA form, the CDR3 reads TGTGCCAGCAGCGGCGAACCAGGGGCGAACACTGAAGCTTTCTTT. Translation: CASSGEPGANTEAFF.

J is TRBJ1-1 and V is TRBV2; 12 nucleotides align to TRBD1. In germline, CDR1 is SNHLY, CDR2 FYNNEI. The CDR3 totals 16 residues. V dropped 5 bases and J dropped 3; count of bases not matched to a gene: 7. CDR3 amino acids: CASSRGTGGGDTEAFF. The DNA of the CDR3 is TGTGCCAGCAGTAGAGGGACAGGGGGCGGGGACACTGAAGCTTTCTTT. Filled out from reference TRBV2 and TRBJ1-1, the complete variable domain reads EPEVTQTPSHQVTQMGQEVILRCVPISNHLYFYWYRQILGQKVEFLVSFYNNEISEKSEIFDDQFSVERPDGSNFTLKIRSTKLEDSAMYFCASSRGTGGGDTEAFFGQGTRLTVV.

This clonotype was observed once. Its ends do not fully match the called genes, so a read error is possible. The chain carries TRBV10-3 and TRBJ1-1, with D possibly TRBD1 on 6 matching bases. The length of the CDR3 is 15 residues. Germline CDR1 and CDR2: ENHRY and SYGVKD. The CDR3: CASSYSGHLNTEAFF. The DNA for the CDR3 is TGTGCCAGCAGTTACTCGGGACACTTGAACACTGAAGCTTTCTTT.

Comments on this clonotype: One base away lies a much larger clone, so this may be a sequencing read error. The chain has TRBV10-1 and TRBJ1-1; perhaps TRBD1 as D (5 bases). Germline CDR1 is WNHNN and CDR2 is SYGVQD (reference sequence). The CDR3 consists of 14 residues. The CDR3 sequence is CASSESSGNTEASF. For the CDR3, the DNA is TGCGCCAGCAGTGAGTCGTCAGGGAACACTGAAGCTTCCTTT.

On this clonotype itself: The conserved phenylalanine or tryptophan is not found at the CDR3 terminus, so this likely reflects a read error. V gene TRBV7-9 combines with J gene TRBJ2-7, with 9 bases matching TRBD1. Per the germline V gene, CDR1 is SEHNR and CDR2 is FQNEAQ (reference sequence). CDR3 length: 15 amino acids. J gave up 6 bases and V 5 bases, and 11 bases lay outside the gene matches. In nucleotides, the CDR3 is TGTGCCAGCAGCCAGACAACAGGGGGCAGTTTCGAGCAGTACCTC. Translating gives CASSQTTGGSFEQYL.

V and J are TRBV27 and TRBJ2-7; possibly TRBD1 or TRBD2 for D (6 bases each). Germline CDR1 reads MNHEY; CDR2 reads SMNVEV (reference sequence). The germline V and J ends were trimmed by 5 bases and 3 bases, with 14 bases remaining between them. CDR3 length: 14 residues. The CDR3 protein is CASSPPGAGYEQYF. DNA of the CDR3: TGTGCCAGCAGTCCCCCGGGGGCGGGCTACGAGCAGTACTTC.

The rearrangement uses TRBV2 and TRBJ2-7; 8 bases agree with TRBD1. The V gene's germline CDR1 is SNHLY and CDR2 FYNNEI. This CDR3 comprises 14 residues. The V and J ends lost 6 bases and 1 base, in that order; junction bases with no gene match: 5. This chain's CDR3 is CASRAGQGSYEQYF. The CDR3 nucleotides read TGTGCCAGCAGGGCCGGACAGGGTTCCTACGAGCAGTACTTC.